This TCR beta chain was recorded in a study of T cells in Graves' hyperthyroidism and ophthalmopathy. About this clonotype: Its antigen remains unknown.

Study results and limitations: Blood held most thyroid clonotypes expanded above 0.001 frequency. A model built on 13 V-J features separated ophthalmopathy from stable hyperthyroidism.

What was amplified from RNA transcripts were TCR beta CDR3 regions. RT-PCR in the first round (using the HTBI primer set) targeted the TCR CDR3. Each CDR3 protein is one row after TCRdb ran MiXCR on the multiplex PCR reads. The table shows 500,000 to 650,000 distinct CDR3 sequences, with over 45% occurring only once. The CDR3 runs 13 residues. Germline lookup yields CDR1 DFQATT and CDR2 SNEGSKA (reference sequence). Trimming took 3 bases from V and 4 from J, leaving 12 bases between them. Orbital computed tomography and thyroid ultrasound, together with serum TRAb and thyroxine and clinical symptoms, were used for diagnoses.

Sequencing was done on a sample of peripheral blood or thyroid tissue (not recorded which). The chain joins TRBV20-1 to TRBJ1-2; D is undetermined. This clonotype originated in an adult woman with Graves' disease, either hyperthyroidism or ophthalmopathy (not recorded which). CDR3 sequence (DNA): TGCAGTGCTAGGTCGTGGGAGGGCTATGGCTACACCTTC. Encoded protein: CSARSWEGYGYTF.